The 11 T cell receptor beta chains below all came from one sample that was sequenced in a study of human T cells and chemical hapten exposure. As for time point: pre-sensitization, week 0. Treatment reported: therapeutic diphenylcyclopropenone sensitization with weekly scalp DPC. TCRdb re-analysed the RACE reads in MiXCR, keeping a single row per CDR3 protein. The repertoire consists of approximately 260,000 distinct CDR3 sequences, with about 9% occurring once and the leading ten covering approximately 2.2%. The sequenced sample was whole blood, obtained in connection with sensitization to the hapten diphenylcyclopropenone (DPC). Receptors were obtained from a woman between 40 and 55 years old with alopecia areata. Some clones in this sample may be carry-over from other donors' samples.

The rearrangement uses TRBV5-1 and TRBJ1-4; TRBD1 matches at 9 bases. The germline V gene encodes CDR1 SGHRS and CDR2 YFSETQ. The V and J ends lost 2 bases and 6 bases, in that order; junction bases with no gene match: 11. The CDR3 has 17 amino acids. CDR3 in DNA: TGCGCCAGCAGCTTAGGACAGGGGACGACATCGCATGAAAAACTGTTTTTT. Protein: CASSLGQGTTSHEKLFF.

There are a few counts of this clonotype. The J gene is TRBJ2-1, the V gene TRBV28; no clear D. V gave up 10 bases and J gave up 7 bases, with 11 bases separating them. The CDR3 spans 11 residues. Germline lookup yields CDR1 MDHEN and CDR2 SYDVKM. This chain's CDR3 is CATRLVNEQFF. The CDR3 bases are TGTGCCACCCGACTCGTTAATGAGCAGTTCTTC.

Turning to this clonotype: At one end, the junction sequence differs from germline, possibly due to a read error. The chain links TRBV5-1 to TRBJ2-5, with 8 bases identical to TRBD2. CDR1 is SGHRS and CDR2 is YFSETQ in the germline V gene. The length of the CDR3 is 17 residues. CDR3 nucleotides: TGTGCCAGCAGCTTGTCGGGAGAGCTAGCGGGTGCAGAGACCCAGTACTTC. It specifies CASSLSGELAGAETQYF.

This clonotype has more than one count but fewer than ten. The chain joins TRBV5-4 to TRBJ2-5; weak D call: TRBD2 (6 bases). V was shortened by 0 bases and J by 2 bases, with 11 bases between the two germline ends. The germline V gene has CDR1 SGHNT and CDR2 YYREEE (reference sequence). This CDR3 has 15 residues. CDR3 sequence (DNA): TGTGCCAGCAGCTTGGGGGCGAGCGGGCAAGAGACCCAGTACTTC. Its protein product is CASSLGASGQETQYF.

V gene TRBV28 combines with J gene TRBJ2-7; 8 bases line up with TRBD2. Trimming cost V 4 bases and J 3 bases; bases outside gene matches: 2. This CDR3 has 13 residues. The germline V gene encodes CDR1 MDHEN and CDR2 SYDVKM. The CDR3 region has the DNA TGTGCCAGCAGTTGGCTAGCGGGCTACGAGCAGTACTTC. This gives the protein CASSWLAGYEQYF. The full variable domain, with the rest looked up from reference TRBV28 and TRBJ2-7, is DVKVTQSSRYLVKRTGEKVFLECVQDMDHENMFWYRQDPGLGLRLIYFSYDVKMKEKGDIPEGYSVSREKKERFSLILESASTNQTSMYLCASSWLAGYEQYFGPGTRLTVT.

The rearrangement joins TRBV11-1 to TRBJ2-1; no clear D gene. The germline V gene has CDR1 SGHAT and CDR2 FQDESV (reference sequence). Trimming stripped 3 bases from V and 8 bases from J, with 5 bases between. The CDR3 loop spans 11 amino acids. For the CDR3, the DNA is TGTGCCAGCAGCTTTGCCGATGAGCAGTTCTTC. It encodes CASSFADEQFF.

This clonotype has a count of ten or more. This chain uses TRBV4-3 with TRBJ2-1; D not resolved. The germline V gene has CDR1 LGHNA and CDR2 YSLEER. Deletions cut 1 base from V and 0 bases from J, with 10 bases between. The CDR3 extends over 16 amino acids. DNA for the CDR3: TGCGCCAGCAGCCAAGCGAGCGCAAGCTCCTACAATGAGCAGTTCTTC. Its translation is CASSQASASSYNEQFF.

A few counts support this clonotype. The V call is TRBV5-1, the J call TRBJ2-3, with D perhaps matching TRBD1 or TRBD2 (5 bases each). V was cut by 0 bases and J by 2 bases, with 7 bases left in between. The length of the CDR3 is 14 residues. CDR1 is SGHRS, CDR2 YFSETQ, per germline. For the CDR3, the DNA is TGCGCCAGCAGCTTGGGGGACCCCACAGATACGCAGTATTTT. Protein: CASSLGDPTDTQYF.

This chain links TRBV25-1 with TRBJ2-1; 7 bases line up with TRBD2. V trimming: 3 bases; J trimming: 9 bases; junction bases outside the gene matches: 11. CDR3 length equals 15 residues. Germline V CDR1 and CDR2: MGHDK, SYGVNS. The CDR3 reads CASSDSREVWVEQFF. The CDR3 nucleotides read TGTGCCAGCAGTGATAGCCGGGAGGTATGGGTTGAGCAGTTCTTC.

The sample holds many counts of this clonotype. V usage is TRBV19 and J usage is TRBJ1-2; 8 nucleotides line up with TRBD1. V gave up 5 bases and J gave up 7 bases; unmatched junction bases: 6. This CDR3 has 13 residues. CDR1 is LNHDA, CDR2 SQIVND, per germline (reference sequence). As DNA, the CDR3 is TGTGCCAGTAGTCTTGGGACAGGCGGTGGCTACACCTTC. Translated, it gives CASSLGTGGGYTF.

The chain is built from TRBV24-1 and TRBJ1-2; 7 bases match TRBD1. This CDR3 has 14 residues. V was pared by 2 bases and J by 4 bases, with 3 bases of the junction left unmatched. CDR1 KGHDR and CDR2 SFDVKD come from the germline V gene. The CDR3 nucleotides read TGTGCCACCAGTGATTCACAGGGGATCTATGGCTACACCTTC. Translating it yields CATSDSQGIYGYTF.